Each of the 17 T cell receptor beta chains below was sequenced from the same sample in a study of blood T cell repertoires in COVID-19. Here immunoSEQ multiplex PCR was the method, and the copy in TCRdb shows in-frame clones only, minus some. The repertoire holds some 67,000 clones, with approximately 87% as singletons. The sequenced material came from peripheral blood. Receptors were obtained from a woman in her fifties or sixties with acute or convalescent COVID-19.

The CDR3 region is CATSRYRETQYF. CDR3 coding DNA: TGTGCCACCAGCAGATACCGGGAGACCCAGTACTTC. This sequence joins TRBV15 and TRBJ2-5; the D is unclear. CDR1 is LNHNV, CDR2 YYDKDF, per germline (reference sequence). The V and J ends lost 2 bases and 5 bases respectively, with 6 bases between them. The CDR3 extends over 12 amino acids.

The chain recombines TRBV7-2 with TRBJ1-1; TRBD1 is a possible D gene (6 bases). Germline lookup yields CDR1 SGHTA and CDR2 FQGNSA. CDR3 size: 15 residues. Trimming removed 6 bases at V and 1 base at J, with 15 bases between. The CDR3 sequence: CASSITGTSNTEAFF. CDR3 sequence (DNA): TGTGCCAGCAGTATCACCGGGACATCGAACACTGAAGCTTTCTTT.

This chain connects TRBV2 to TRBJ2-5; 7 bases match TRBD2. The CDR3 sequence is 13 residues long. Germline trimming cut 3 bases from V and 4 bases from J; bases unmatched to any gene: 2. CDR1 is SNHLY, CDR2 FYNNEI, per germline. In DNA form, the CDR3 reads TGTGCCAGCAGTGAGGGCGGGAGAGAGACCCAGTACTTC. It translates to CASSEGGRETQYF.

In its sample, this clone was seen a few times. This chain joins TRBV10-3 and TRBJ1-3, with 8 bases fitting TRBD1. Germline CDR1 is ENHRY and CDR2 is SYGVKD. The CDR3 has 15 amino acids. V shed 2 bases, J shed 7 bases, and the junction held 7 bases outside the gene matches. The CDR3 reads CAISEPTGVGNTIYF. CDR3 sequence (DNA): TGTGCCATCAGTGAGCCGACAGGGGTGGGGAACACCATATATTTT.

This sequence joins TRBV4-1 and TRBJ1-1, with 8 bases that match TRBD1. This CDR3 has 15 amino acids. V lost 4 bases to trimming and J lost 4 bases; unmatched junction nucleotides: 8. From germline, CDR1 is MGHRA and CDR2 YSYEKL. CDR3 bases: TGCGCCAGCAGCCCTCAGGGGGCTCAGGTCACTGAAGCTTTCTTT. Protein product: CASSPQGAQVTEAFF.

There are a few counts of this clone. V gene TRBV20-1 combines with J gene TRBJ2-5, with D unresolved. The V end was cut by 3 bases, the J end by 7 bases, with 9 bases between. The germline V gene has CDR1 DFQATT and CDR2 SNEGSKA (reference sequence). CDR3 length: 11 amino acids. The CDR3 here is CSASPLGTQYF. CDR3 coding DNA: TGCAGTGCTAGCCCCCTAGGGACCCAGTACTTC.

The chain employs TRBV15 and TRBJ2-5; 11 bases align to TRBD1. V shed 1 base and J 5 bases; nucleotides not matched to a gene: 3. This CDR3 has 15 residues. Germline values: CDR1 LNHNV, CDR2 YYDKDF (reference sequence). The CDR3 protein is CATSRGTGGMETQYF. CDR3 DNA: TGTGCCACCAGCAGAGGGACAGGGGGCATGGAGACCCAGTACTTC.

The DNA for the CDR3 is TGTGCCAGCAGTTCGGCGGGGGCGGATAACTATGGCTACACCTTC. It encodes CASSSAGADNYGYTF. The chain employs TRBV27 and TRBJ1-2, with TRBD1 as a possible D gene (6 bases). Germline V gives CDR1 MNHEY, CDR2 SMNVEV (reference sequence). The V end lost 4 bases, the J end lost 1 base, and 13 bases lay between the germline ends. This CDR3 spans 15 amino acids.

The chain combines TRBV11-1 with TRBJ2-5; 9 bases are a match to TRBD2. Germline CDR1 and CDR2: SGHAT and FQDESV (reference sequence). The CDR3 sequence is 17 residues long. J gave up 2 bases and V 0 bases, and 7 bases lay outside the gene matches. CDR3 region: CASSLARLAGVQETQYF. The CDR3 DNA reads TGTGCCAGCAGCTTAGCCAGATTAGCGGGAGTACAAGAGACCCAGTACTTC.

The rearrangement joins TRBV19 to TRBJ2-1; 8 positions agree with TRBD2. This CDR3 has 13 amino acids. The V gene's germline CDR1 is LNHDA and CDR2 SQIVND (reference sequence). The junction had 9 bases not matched to a gene; V was cut back by 9 bases and J by 8 bases. CDR3 DNA: TGTGCCAGCGGACCCACTAGCGGCTATGAGCAGTTCTTC. Encoded protein: CASGPTSGYEQFF.

This sequence joins TRBV5-4 and TRBJ1-2; 8 bases fit TRBD1. V shed 4 bases and J 4 bases; nucleotides not matched to a gene: 9. Germline V gene sequence: CDR1 SGHNT, CDR2 YYREEE (reference sequence). The CDR3 is 15 residues long. DNA for the CDR3: TGTGCCAGCAGCGGACAGACAGGGGACCGCTATGGCTACACCTTC. It yields the protein CASSGQTGDRYGYTF.

The J gene is TRBJ1-5, the V gene TRBV21-1; the D call TRBD1 from the table was never checked on the DNA. TRBV21-1 is a pseudogene locus. The CDR3 is made up of 17 amino acids. The CDR3 sequence: CASTRRTFFYSNQPQHF. The CDR3 region has the DNA TGTGCCAGCACCAGAAGGACATTCTTTTATAGCAATCAGCCCCAGCATTTT.

Here the CDR3 reads CASSQEMLGGQETQYF. The CDR3 region has the DNA TGTGCCAGCAGCCAAGAGATGCTAGGGGGACAAGAGACCCAGTACTTC. The chain links TRBV4-2 to TRBJ2-5, with D maybe TRBD1 (6 bases). The CDR3 runs to 16 residues. Germline V gives CDR1 LGHNA, CDR2 YNFKEQ. The V and J ends lost 0 bases and 2 bases respectively, with 13 bases between them.

The chain uses TRBV5-1 and TRBJ1-3; D ambiguous. V lost 4 bases and J lost 0, with 11 bases in between. This CDR3 is built from 15 residues. Germline CDR1 and CDR2: SGHRS and YFSETQ. CDR3 sequence: CASSHGGVSGNTIYF. The CDR3 nucleotides are TGCGCCAGCAGCCACGGCGGGGTCTCTGGAAACACCATATATTTT.

This chain uses TRBV7-9 with TRBJ1-4; 12 positions agree with TRBD1. Trimming at V came to 5 bases and at J to 8 bases, leaving 6 bases not matched to a gene. Looked up from germline, CDR1 is SEHNR and CDR2 is FQNEAQ (reference sequence). The CDR3 sequence is 15 residues long. The CDR3 here is CASSPSGTGGEKLFF. The DNA for the CDR3 is TGTGCCAGCAGCCCTAGCGGGACAGGGGGCGAAAAACTGTTTTTT. The whole variable domain, remainder taken from reference TRBV7-9 and TRBJ1-4, is DTGVSQNPRHKITKRGQNVTFRCDPISEHNRLYWYRQTLGQGPEFLTYFQNEAQLEKSRLLSDRFSAERPKGSFSTLEIQRTEQGDSAMYLCASSPSGTGGEKLFFGSGTQLSVL.

This chain links TRBV2 with TRBJ2-5, with no clear D. V was clipped by 5 bases and J by 1 base, with 8 bases between them. CDR1 and CDR2 (germline): SNHLY, FYNNEI. The CDR3 is 13 residues long. The CDR3 loop reads CASSWQAQETQYF. The CDR3 nucleotides read TGTGCCAGCAGTTGGCAGGCCCAAGAGACCCAGTACTTC.

This rearrangement joins TRBV12-3 or TRBV12-4 to TRBJ1-1; D ambiguous. The V end lost 1 base, the J end lost 4 bases, and 7 bases lay between the germline ends. This CDR3 comprises 13 residues. The CDR3 here is CASSLGQATEAFF. The CDR3, as DNA: TGTGCCAGCAGTTTAGGGCAGGCCACTGAAGCTTTCTTT.